This TCR beta chain stems from a study of shared T cell receptors in the human thymus. The ends lost 6 bases at V and 2 bases at J; junction bases unmatched: 3. The germline gives CDR1 SEHNR, CDR2 FQNEAQ (reference sequence). The CDR3 runs to 14 residues. Sequencing used immunoSEQ multiplex PCR; TCRdb keeps in-frame clones, though not all of them. The sample consists of about 540,000 clones, 75% to 85% of them appearing once. Only a few counts were recorded for this clone. These same data were also listed under a study on human thymus T cells. From that paper: Corrective cardiac operations yielded the resected thymus tissue. V and J gene usage appeared biased in thymic and blood repertoires.

The sample consisted of thymocytes. This chain uses TRBV7-9 with TRBJ1-2; TRBD1 aligns across 10 bases. The sequence derives from a boy in the first two years of life with a congenital heart defect. The CDR3: CASSPDRGNYGYTF. Written as DNA, the CDR3 is TGTGCCAGCAGTCCGGACAGGGGGAACTATGGCTACACCTTC.